The clone carrying this T cell receptor (beta chain) has at least ten counts. Its antigen is undetermined. The sample is drawn from a study of spatial heterogeneity in lung cancer. Study-wide background: A total of over 70 untreated early-stage non-small cell lung cancer patients served as donors. PBMC collected at follow-up were sequenced when available, a median of approximately two years after resection.

TCRdb re-derived calls from the 5' RACE reads in MiXCR, one entry per CDR3 protein. This table has approximately 56,000 distinct CDR3 sequences, around 7% appearing once. Study-wide results and caveats: There were more appearances of ubiquitous expanded tumor TCRs in blood at resection than at follow-up.

Time point of the sample: blood at routine non-recurrence follow-up after resection. Unsorted samples of tumor, nontumor lung or frozen PBMC had their whole RNA sequenced. The CDR3 is 13 amino acids. Trimming left V 2 bases short and J 6 bases short, with 7 bases between. The V gene's germline CDR1 is KGHSH and CDR2 LQKENI. This chain links TRBV18 with TRBJ2-2, with D possibly matching TRBD1 (5 bases). The clonotype comes from a female donor with early-stage non-small cell lung cancer. The input for sequencing was PBMCs, taken at follow-up. CDR3 sequence (DNA): TGTGCCAGCTCACCAGCAGGGTCCGGGGAGCTGTTTTTT. Translated: CASSPAGSGELFF.